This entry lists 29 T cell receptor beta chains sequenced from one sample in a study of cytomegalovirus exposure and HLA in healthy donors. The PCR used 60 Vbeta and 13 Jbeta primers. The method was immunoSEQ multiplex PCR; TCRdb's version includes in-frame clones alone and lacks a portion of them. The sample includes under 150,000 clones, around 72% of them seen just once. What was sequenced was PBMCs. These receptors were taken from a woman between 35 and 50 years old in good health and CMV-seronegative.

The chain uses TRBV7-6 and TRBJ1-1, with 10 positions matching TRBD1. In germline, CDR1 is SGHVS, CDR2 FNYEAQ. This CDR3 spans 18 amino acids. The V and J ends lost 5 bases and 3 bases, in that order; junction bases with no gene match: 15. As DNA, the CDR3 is TGTGCCAGCAGCCGTAGCGGGATGGGACAGGGGTTTTACACTGAAGCTTTCTTT. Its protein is CASSRSGMGQGFYTEAFF.

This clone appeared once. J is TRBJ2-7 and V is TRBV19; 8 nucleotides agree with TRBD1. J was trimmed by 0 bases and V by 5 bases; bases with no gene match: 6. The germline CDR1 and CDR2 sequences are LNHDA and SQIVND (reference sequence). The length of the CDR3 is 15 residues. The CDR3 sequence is CASSSGTGFSYEQYF. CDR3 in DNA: TGTGCCAGTAGTTCAGGGACAGGATTCTCCTACGAGCAGTACTTC. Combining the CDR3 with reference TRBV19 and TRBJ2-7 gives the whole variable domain DGGITQSPKYLFRKEGQNVTLSCEQNLNHDAMYWYRQDPGQGLRLIYYSQIVNDFQKGDIAEGYSVSREKKESFPLTVTSAQKNPTAFYLCASSSGTGFSYEQYFGPGTRLTVT.

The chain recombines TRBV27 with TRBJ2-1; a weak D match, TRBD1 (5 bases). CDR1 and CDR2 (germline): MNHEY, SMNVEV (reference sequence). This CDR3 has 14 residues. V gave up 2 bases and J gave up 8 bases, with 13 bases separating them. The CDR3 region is CASSLRWQGDEQFF. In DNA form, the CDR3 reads TGTGCCAGCAGTTTAAGGTGGCAGGGCGATGAGCAGTTCTTC.

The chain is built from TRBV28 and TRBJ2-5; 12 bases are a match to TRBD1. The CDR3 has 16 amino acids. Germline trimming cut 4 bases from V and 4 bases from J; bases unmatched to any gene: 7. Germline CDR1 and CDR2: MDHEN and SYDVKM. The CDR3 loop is CASSSSGTGGGETQYF. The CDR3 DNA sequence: TGTGCCAGCAGTTCAAGCGGGACAGGGGGCGGAGAGACCCAGTACTTC.

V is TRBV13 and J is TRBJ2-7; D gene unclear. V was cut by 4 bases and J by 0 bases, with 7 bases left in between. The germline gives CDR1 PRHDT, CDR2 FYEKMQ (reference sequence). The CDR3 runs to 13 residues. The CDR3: CASSSPSSYEQYF. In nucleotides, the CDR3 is TGTGCCAGCAGCTCGCCCAGCTCCTACGAGCAGTACTTC.

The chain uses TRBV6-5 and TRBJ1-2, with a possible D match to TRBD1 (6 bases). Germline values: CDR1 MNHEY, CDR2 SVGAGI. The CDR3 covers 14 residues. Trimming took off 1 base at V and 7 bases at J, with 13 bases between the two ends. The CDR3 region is CASSYLTGLGGYTF. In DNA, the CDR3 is TGTGCCAGCAGTTACTTAACAGGGCTTGGTGGCTACACCTTC.

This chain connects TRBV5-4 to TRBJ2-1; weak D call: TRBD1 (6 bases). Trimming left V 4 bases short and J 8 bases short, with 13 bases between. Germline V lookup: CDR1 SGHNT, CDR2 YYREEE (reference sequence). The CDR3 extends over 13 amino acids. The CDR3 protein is CASSPQQGHEQFF. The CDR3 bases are TGTGCCAGCAGCCCACAACAGGGCCATGAGCAGTTCTTC. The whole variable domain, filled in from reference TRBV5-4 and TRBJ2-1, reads ETGVTQSPTHLIKTRGQQVTLRCSSQSGHNTVSWYQQALGQGPQFIFQYYREEENGRGNFPPRFSGLQFPNYSSELNVNALELDDSALYLCASSPQQGHEQFFGPGTRLTVL.

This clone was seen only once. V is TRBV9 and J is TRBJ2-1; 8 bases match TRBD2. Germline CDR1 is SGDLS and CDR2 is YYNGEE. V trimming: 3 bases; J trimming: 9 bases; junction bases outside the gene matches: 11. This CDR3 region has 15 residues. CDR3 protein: CASSGSGSFPGEQFF. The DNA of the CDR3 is TGTGCCAGCAGCGGGAGCGGGAGTTTTCCGGGTGAGCAGTTCTTC. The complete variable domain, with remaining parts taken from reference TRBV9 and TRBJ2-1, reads DSGVTQTPKHLITATGQRVTLRCSPRSGDLSVYWYQQSLDQGLQFLIQYYNGEERAKGNILERFSAQQFPDLHSELNLSSLELGDSALYFCASSGSGSFPGEQFFGPGTRLTVL.

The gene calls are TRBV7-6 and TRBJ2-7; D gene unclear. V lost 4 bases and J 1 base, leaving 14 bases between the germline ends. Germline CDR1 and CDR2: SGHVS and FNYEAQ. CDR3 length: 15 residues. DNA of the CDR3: TGTGCCAGCAGCTCAGGCCCGCAGGTGTCCTACGAGCAGTACTTC. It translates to CASSSGPQVSYEQYF.

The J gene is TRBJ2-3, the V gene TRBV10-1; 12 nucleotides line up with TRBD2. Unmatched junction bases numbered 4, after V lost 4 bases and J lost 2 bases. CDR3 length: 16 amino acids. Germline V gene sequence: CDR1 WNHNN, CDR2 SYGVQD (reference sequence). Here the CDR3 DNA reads TGCGCCAGCAGTGGGACTAGCGGGATAACCACAGATACGCAGTATTTT. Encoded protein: CASSGTSGITTDTQYF.

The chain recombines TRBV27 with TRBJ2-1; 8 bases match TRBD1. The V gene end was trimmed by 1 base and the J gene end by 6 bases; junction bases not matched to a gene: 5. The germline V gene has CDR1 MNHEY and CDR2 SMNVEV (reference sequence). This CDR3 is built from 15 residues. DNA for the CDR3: TGTGCCAGCAGTTTATTAGGGACAGGAACCAATGAGCAGTTCTTC. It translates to CASSLLGTGTNEQFF.

CDR3 DNA: TGTGCCAGCGGATTAGCGGGGGCCAATGAGCAGTTCTTC. It translates to CASGLAGANEQFF. The chain employs TRBV7-3 and TRBJ2-1, with 9 bases identical to TRBD2. The CDR3 sequence is 13 residues long. The J segment lost 6 bases and the V segment lost 8 bases, leaving 5 bases of the junction unmatched. CDR1 is SGHTA, CDR2 FQGTGA, per germline.

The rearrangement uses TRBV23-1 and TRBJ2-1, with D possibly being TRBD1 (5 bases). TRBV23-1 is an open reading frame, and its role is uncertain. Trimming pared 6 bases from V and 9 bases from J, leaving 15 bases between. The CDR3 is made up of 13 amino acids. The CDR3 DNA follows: TGCGCCAGCAGACTAATCGCAGGGTTTGAGCAGTTCTTC. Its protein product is CASRLIAGFEQFF.

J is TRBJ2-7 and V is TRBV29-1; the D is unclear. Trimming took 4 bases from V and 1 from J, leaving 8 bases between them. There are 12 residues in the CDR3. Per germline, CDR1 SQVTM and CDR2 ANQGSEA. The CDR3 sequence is CSVVWSSYEQYF. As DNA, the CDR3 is TGCAGCGTTGTATGGAGTTCCTACGAGCAGTACTTC.

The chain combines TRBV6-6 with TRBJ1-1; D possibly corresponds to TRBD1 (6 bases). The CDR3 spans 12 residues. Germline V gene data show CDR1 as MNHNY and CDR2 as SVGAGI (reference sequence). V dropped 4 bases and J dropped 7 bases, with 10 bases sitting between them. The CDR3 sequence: CASSLQGGEAFF. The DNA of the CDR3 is TGTGCCAGCAGTTTACAGGGTGGTGAAGCTTTCTTT.

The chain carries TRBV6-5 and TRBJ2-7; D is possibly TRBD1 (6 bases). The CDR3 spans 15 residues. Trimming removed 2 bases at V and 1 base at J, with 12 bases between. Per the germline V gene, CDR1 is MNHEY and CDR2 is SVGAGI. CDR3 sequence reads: CASSYATGISYEQYF. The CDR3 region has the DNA TGTGCCAGCAGTTACGCGACAGGAATTTCCTACGAGCAGTACTTC.

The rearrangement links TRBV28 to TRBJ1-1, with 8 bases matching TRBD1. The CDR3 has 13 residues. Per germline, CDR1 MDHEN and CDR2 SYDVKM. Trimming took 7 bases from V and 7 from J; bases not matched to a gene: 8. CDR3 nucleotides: TGTGCCAGCACGGGACAGGCCGCCTTTGAAGCTTTCTTT. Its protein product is CASTGQAAFEAFF.

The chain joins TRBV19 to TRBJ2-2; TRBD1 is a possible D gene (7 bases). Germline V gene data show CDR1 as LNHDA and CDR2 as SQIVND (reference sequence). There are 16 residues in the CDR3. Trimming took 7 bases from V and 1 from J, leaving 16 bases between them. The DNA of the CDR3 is TGTGCCAGTACTCCGCCAGGGGGGATGAACACCGGGGAGCTGTTTTTT. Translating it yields CASTPPGGMNTGELFF.

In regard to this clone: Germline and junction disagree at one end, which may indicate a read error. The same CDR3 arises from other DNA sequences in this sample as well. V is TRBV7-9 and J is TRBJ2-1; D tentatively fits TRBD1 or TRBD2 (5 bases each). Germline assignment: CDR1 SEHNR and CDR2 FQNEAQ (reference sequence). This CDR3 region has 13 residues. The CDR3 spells CASRVSGVNEQFF. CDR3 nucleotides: TGCGCCAGCAGGGTCTCCGGGGTCAATGAGCAGTTCTTC.

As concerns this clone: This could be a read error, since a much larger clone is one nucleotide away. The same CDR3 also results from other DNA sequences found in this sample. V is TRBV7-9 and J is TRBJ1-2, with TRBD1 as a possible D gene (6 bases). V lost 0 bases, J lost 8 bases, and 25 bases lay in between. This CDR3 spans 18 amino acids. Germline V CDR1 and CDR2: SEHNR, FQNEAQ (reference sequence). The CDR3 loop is CASSLAKPGQPPHYGYTF. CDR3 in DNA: TGTGCCAGCAGCTTAGCCAAGCCTGGACAGCCTCCTCATTACGGCTACACCTTC.

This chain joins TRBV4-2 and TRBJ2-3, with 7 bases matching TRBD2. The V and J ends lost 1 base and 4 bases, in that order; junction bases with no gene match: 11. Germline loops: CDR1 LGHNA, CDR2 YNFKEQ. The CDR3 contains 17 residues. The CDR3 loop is CASSQVASGGVADTQYF. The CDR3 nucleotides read TGTGCCAGCAGCCAAGTGGCGTCTGGGGGGGTCGCAGATACGCAGTATTTT.

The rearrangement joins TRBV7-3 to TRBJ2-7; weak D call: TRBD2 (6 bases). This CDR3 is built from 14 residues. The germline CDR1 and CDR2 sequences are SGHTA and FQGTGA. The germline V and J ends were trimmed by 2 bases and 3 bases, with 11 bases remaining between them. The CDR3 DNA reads TGTGCCAGCAGCTTAGGCGGGACCCTCTACGAGCAGTACTTC. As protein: CASSLGGTLYEQYF.

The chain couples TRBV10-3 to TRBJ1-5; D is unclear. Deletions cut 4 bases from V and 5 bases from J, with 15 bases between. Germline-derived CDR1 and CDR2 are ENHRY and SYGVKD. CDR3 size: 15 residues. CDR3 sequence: CAISGGPSQDQPQHF. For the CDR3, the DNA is TGTGCCATCAGTGGAGGCCCTAGCCAGGATCAGCCCCAGCATTTT.

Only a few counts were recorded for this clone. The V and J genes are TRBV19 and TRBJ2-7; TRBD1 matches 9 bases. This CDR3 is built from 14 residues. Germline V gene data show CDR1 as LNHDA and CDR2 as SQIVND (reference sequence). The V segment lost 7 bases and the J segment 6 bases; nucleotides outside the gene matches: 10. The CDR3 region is CASTPGQGPSEQYF. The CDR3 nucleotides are TGTGCCAGTACTCCGGGACAGGGACCCTCCGAGCAGTACTTC.

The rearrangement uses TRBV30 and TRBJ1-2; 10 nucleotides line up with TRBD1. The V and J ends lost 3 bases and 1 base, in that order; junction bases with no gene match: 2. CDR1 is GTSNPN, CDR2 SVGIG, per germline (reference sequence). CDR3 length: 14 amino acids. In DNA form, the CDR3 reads TGTGCCTGGAGCGGACAGGGGGGTAACTATGGCTACACCTTC. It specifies CAWSGQGGNYGYTF.

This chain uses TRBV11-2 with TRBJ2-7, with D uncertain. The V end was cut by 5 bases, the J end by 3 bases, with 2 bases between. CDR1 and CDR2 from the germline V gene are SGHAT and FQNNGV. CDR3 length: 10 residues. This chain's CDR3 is CASSLYEQYF. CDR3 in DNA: TGTGCCAGCAGCCTCTACGAGCAGTACTTC.

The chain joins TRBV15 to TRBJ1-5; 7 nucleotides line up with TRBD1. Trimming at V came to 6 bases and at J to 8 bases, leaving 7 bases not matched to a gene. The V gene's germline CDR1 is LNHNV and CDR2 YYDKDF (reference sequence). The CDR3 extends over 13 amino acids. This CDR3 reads CATSSTGSEPQHF. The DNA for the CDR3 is TGTGCCACCAGTTCGACAGGGAGCGAGCCCCAGCATTTT.

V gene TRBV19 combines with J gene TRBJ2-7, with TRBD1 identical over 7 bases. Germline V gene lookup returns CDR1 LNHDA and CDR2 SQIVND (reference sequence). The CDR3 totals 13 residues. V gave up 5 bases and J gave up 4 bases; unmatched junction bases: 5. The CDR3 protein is CASSEQGSYEQYF. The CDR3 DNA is TGTGCCAGTAGTGAACAGGGGTCGTACGAGCAGTACTTC.

The CDR3 is CASSLQGYNEQFF. The CDR3 nucleotides read TGTGCCAGCAGTCTACAGGGATACAATGAGCAGTTCTTC. The chain employs TRBV27 and TRBJ2-1, with a weak D call TRBD1 (6 bases). This CDR3 contains 13 residues. Germline V gives CDR1 MNHEY, CDR2 SMNVEV (reference sequence). V gave up 5 bases and J gave up 4 bases, with 9 bases separating them.